This is a list of T cell receptor beta chains from one sample in a study of blood T cell repertoires in COVID-19. The table came from immunoSEQ multiplex PCR; TCRdb's copy has only in-frame clones and leaves some out. The repertoire holds about 210,000 clones, with approximately 78% as singletons. The sequencing input was peripheral blood. Every receptor here comes from a woman aged 40 to 50 with acute or convalescent COVID-19. Each CDR3 is given with its conserved first and last residue. Fields, in order: J gene, D gene, clone size, V gene, CDR3 DNA, CDR3 protein. The D gene is left open where the match is weak. Not all rows give a size; the values are once, few, many and, for expanded clones, a class.

j_gene: TRBJ2-3; d_gene: TRBD1; abundance: NA; v_gene: TRBV19; CDR3nt: TGTGCCAGTAATCCAGGGGGCTCGCGAGATACGCAGTATTTT; CDR3aa: CASNPGGSRDTQYF
j_gene: TRBJ2-3; d_gene: TRBD2; abundance: NA; v_gene: TRBV6-2/TRBV6-3; CDR3nt: TGTGCCAGCAGTTACACCCCCGGGGGGGGTCGTGGAAATACGCAGTATTTT; CDR3aa: CASSYTPGGGRGNTQYF
j_gene: TRBJ1-3; d_gene: TRBD1; abundance: NA; v_gene: TRBV5-3; CDR3nt: TGTGCCAGAAGCCTGGGACAGGGAGTAGGAAACACCATATATTTT; CDR3aa: CARSLGQGVGNTIYF
j_gene: TRBJ1-1; d_gene: NA; abundance: NA; v_gene: TRBV13; CDR3nt: TGTGCCAGCAGCTTCCGGACAGAGAACACTGAAGCTTTCTTT; CDR3aa: CASSFRTENTEAFF
j_gene: TRBJ1-1; d_gene: NA; abundance: few; v_gene: TRBV3-1/TRBV3-2; CDR3nt: TGTGCCAGCAGCTGGGGACAGAACACTGAAGCTTTCTTT; CDR3aa: CASSWGQNTEAFF
j_gene: TRBJ1-4; d_gene: NA; abundance: NA; v_gene: TRBV19; CDR3nt: TGTGCCAGTAGGCCTCTAACCACAACTAATGAAAAACTGTTTTTT; CDR3aa: CASRPLTTTNEKLFF
j_gene: TRBJ2-7; d_gene: TRBD1; abundance: NA; v_gene: TRBV5-5; CDR3nt: TGTGCCAGCAGCTCCACAGGGGTCAATACCTACGAGCAGTACTTC; CDR3aa: CASSSTGVNTYEQYF
j_gene: TRBJ2-7; d_gene: TRBD2; abundance: once; v_gene: TRBV5-1; CDR3nt: TGCGCCAGCAGCCCGGGACTAGCCTACGAGCAGTACTTC; CDR3aa: CASSPGLAYEQYF
j_gene: TRBJ1-3; d_gene: TRBD1; abundance: NA; v_gene: TRBV4-1; CDR3nt: TGCGCCAGCAGCCAAGTTGGGGGACAGGGAAACACCATATATTTT; CDR3aa: CASSQVGGQGNTIYF
j_gene: TRBJ1-2; d_gene: TRBD1; abundance: NA; v_gene: TRBV11-2; CDR3nt: TGTGCCAGCACCATCAGGGGGTTCCATGGGTATGGCTACACCTTC; CDR3aa: CASTIRGFHGYGYTF
j_gene: TRBJ2-7; d_gene: TRBD2; abundance: NA; v_gene: TRBV6-2/TRBV6-3; CDR3nt: TGTGCCAGCAGCCGTGATTTTGGGACTAGCGGGAGACTCGACGAGCAGTACTTC; CDR3aa: CASSRDFGTSGRLDEQYF
j_gene: TRBJ2-7; d_gene: TRBD1; abundance: NA; v_gene: TRBV24-1; CDR3nt: TGTGCCACCAGTGATGCCGGGACAGGGGGCCACTACGAGCAGTACTTC; CDR3aa: CATSDAGTGGHYEQYF
j_gene: TRBJ1-3; d_gene: TRBD1; abundance: NA; v_gene: TRBV7-2; CDR3nt: TGTGCCAGCAGACGAGACAGGGGGCAGGGAAACACCATATATTTT; CDR3aa: CASRRDRGQGNTIYF
j_gene: TRBJ2-3; d_gene: NA; abundance: NA; v_gene: TRBV18; CDR3nt: TGTGCCAGCTCACCACCTAGCTGGACAGATACGCAGTATTTT; CDR3aa: CASSPPSWTDTQYF
j_gene: TRBJ1-4; d_gene: TRBD1; abundance: NA; v_gene: TRBV5-5; CDR3nt: TGTGCCAGCAGCCCGGGACAGGGGTTGAATGAAAAACTGTTTTTT; CDR3aa: CASSPGQGLNEKLFF
j_gene: TRBJ2-7; d_gene: NA; abundance: NA; v_gene: TRBV7-6; CDR3nt: TGTGCCAGCAGCGGACGACAGTACTACGAGCAGTACTTC; CDR3aa: CASSGRQYYEQYF
j_gene: TRBJ2-1; d_gene: TRBD2; abundance: NA; v_gene: TRBV7-6; CDR3nt: TGTGCCAGCAGCTTAGCTAGCGGGGGGGCCCACAATGAGCAGTTCTTC; CDR3aa: CASSLASGGAHNEQFF
j_gene: TRBJ1-1; d_gene: NA; abundance: NA; v_gene: TRBV3-1/TRBV3-2; CDR3nt: TGTGCCAGCAGCCAGAGGGAGAACACTGAAGCTTTCTTT; CDR3aa: CASSQRENTEAFF